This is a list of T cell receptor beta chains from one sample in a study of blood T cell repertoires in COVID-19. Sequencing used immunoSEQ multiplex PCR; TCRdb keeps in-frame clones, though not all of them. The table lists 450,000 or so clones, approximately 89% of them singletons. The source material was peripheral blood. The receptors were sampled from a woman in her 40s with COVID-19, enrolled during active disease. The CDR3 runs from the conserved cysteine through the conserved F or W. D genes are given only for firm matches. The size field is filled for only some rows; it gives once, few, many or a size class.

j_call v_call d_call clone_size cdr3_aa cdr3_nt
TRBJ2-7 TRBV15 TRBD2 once CATSRTGLAGEQYF TGTGCCACCAGCAGAACGGGACTAGCGGGAGAGCAGTACTTC
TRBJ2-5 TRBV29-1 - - CSVDHPVQETQYF TGCAGCGTTGATCATCCAGTACAAGAGACCCAGTACTTC
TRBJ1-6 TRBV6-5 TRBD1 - CASSLRGPSPLHF TGTGCCAGCAGTTTGAGGGGGCCCTCACCCCTCCACTTT
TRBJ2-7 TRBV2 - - CASSPTFSYEQYF TGTGCCAGCAGCCCGACATTCTCCTACGAGCAGTACTTC
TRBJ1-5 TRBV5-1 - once CASSEGHSNQPQHF TGCGCCAGCAGCGAGGGACATTCTAATCAGCCCCAGCATTTT
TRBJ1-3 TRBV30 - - CAWSKAPGGTGNTIYF TGTGCCTGGAGTAAGGCCCCCGGGGGTACTGGAAACACCATATATTTT
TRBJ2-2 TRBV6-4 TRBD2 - CASSQSGRAGELFF TGTGCCAGCAGTCAAAGCGGGAGAGCCGGGGAGCTGTTTTTT
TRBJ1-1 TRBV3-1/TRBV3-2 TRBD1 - CASSQRTGAGGGEAFF TGTGCCAGCAGCCAACGGACAGGGGCGGGGGGAGGTGAAGCTTTCTTT
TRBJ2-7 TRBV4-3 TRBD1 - CASSQGPQGQGAGEQYF TGCGCCAGCAGCCAAGGTCCTCAAGGACAGGGGGCAGGCGAGCAGTACTTC
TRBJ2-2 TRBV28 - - CASTTATGELFF TGTGCCAGCACGACAGCCACCGGGGAGCTGTTTTTT
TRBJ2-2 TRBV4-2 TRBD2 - CASSQTRAGSWTGELFF TGTGCCAGCAGCCAGACCCGAGCGGGGAGTTGGACCGGGGAGCTGTTTTTT
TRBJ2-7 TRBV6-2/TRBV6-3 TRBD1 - CASSSRDRGNEQYF TGTGCCAGCAGTTCTCGAGACAGGGGCAACGAGCAGTACTTC
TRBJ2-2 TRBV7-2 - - CASSPLPQGSAGELFF TGTGCCAGCAGCCCTTTACCCCAGGGGAGCGCCGGGGAGCTGTTTTTT
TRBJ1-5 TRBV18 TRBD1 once CASSREGQVNQPQHF TGTGCCAGCTCCCGAGAGGGACAGGTCAATCAGCCCCAGCATTTT
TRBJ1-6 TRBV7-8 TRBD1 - CASSLGGQHNSPLHF TGTGCCAGCAGCTTAGGGGGACAGCATAATTCACCCCTCCACTTT
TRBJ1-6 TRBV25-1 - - CASSEDSRNNSPLHF TGTGCCAGCAGTGAGGACAGTCGTAATAATTCACCCCTCCACTTT
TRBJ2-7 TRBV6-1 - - CASSEPGFSYEQYF TGTGCCAGCAGTGAGCCAGGGTTTTCCTACGAGCAGTACTTC